This T cell receptor beta chain was captured in a study of siplizumab effects on memory and regulatory T cells. Regarding the study as a whole: There appeared to be greater diversity in naive T cells than in memory cells, and naive T cells seemed major contributors to the alloresponse.

Notes on this clone: What it binds is unknown.

Germline CDR1 reads SGHAT; CDR2 reads FQNNGV. Trimming shortened V by 1 base and J by 9 bases, and 13 bases separated the two germline ends. CDR3 size: 14 residues. Coculture of mixed lymphocyte reaction cells was performed at 37°C for 5 to 6 days. Libraries were prepared by immunoSEQ multiplex PCR; TCRdb keeps only in-frame clonotypes and omits some of them. The sample consists of about 3,400 clones, around half of them appearing once. The chain is built from TRBV11-2 and TRBJ1-5, with D tentatively TRBD1 (5 bases). Specimen: CFSE-low (dividing) CD4+ T cells sorted from an allogeneic mixed lymphocyte reaction. The clonotype was recovered from a human donor in good health; the cells came from an allogeneic mixed lymphocyte reaction. The DNA for the CDR3 is TGTGCCAGCAGCTTAGCAGGGCCGGGAGGGCCCCAGCATTTT. Amino acid sequence: CASSLAGPGGPQHF.